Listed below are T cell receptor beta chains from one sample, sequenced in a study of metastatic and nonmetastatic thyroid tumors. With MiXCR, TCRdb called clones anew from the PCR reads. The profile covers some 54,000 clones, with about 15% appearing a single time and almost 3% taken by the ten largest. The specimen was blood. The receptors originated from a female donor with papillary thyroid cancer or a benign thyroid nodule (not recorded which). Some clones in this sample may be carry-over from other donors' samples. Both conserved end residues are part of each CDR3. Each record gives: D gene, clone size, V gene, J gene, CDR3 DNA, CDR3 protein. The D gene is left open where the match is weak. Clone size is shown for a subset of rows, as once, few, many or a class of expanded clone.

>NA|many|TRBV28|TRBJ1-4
TGTGCCAGCAGTTTGATCAGGGGAAGAACTAATGAAAAACTGTTTTTT
CASSLIRGRTNEKLFF
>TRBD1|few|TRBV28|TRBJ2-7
TGTGCCAGCACCTTCCCGGGACAGGAGAACTACGACCAGTACTTC
CASTFPGQENYDQYF
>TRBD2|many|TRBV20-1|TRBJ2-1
TGCAGTGTCAGGGGACGGGAGGGCTCTTGGACCTACAATGAGCAGTTCTTC
CSVRGREGSWTYNEQFF
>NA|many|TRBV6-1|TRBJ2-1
TGTGCCAGCAGTCCTGATTATGGGGCGGAGCAGTTCTTC
CASSPDYGAEQFF
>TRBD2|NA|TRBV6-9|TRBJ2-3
TGTGCCAGCAGTTGGGGGGGAGATACGCAGTATTTT
CASSWGGDTQYF
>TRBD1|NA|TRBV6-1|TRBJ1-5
TGTGCCAGCAGTAGTGAACGCGGTACAGGGGGCCTATCCCAGCATTTT
CASSSERGTGGLSQHF
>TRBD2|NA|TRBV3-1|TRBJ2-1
TGTGCCAGCATCCAAGTTAAAGTGTGGACTAGCGCCAGTAATGAGCAGTTCTTC
CASIQVKVWTSASNEQFF
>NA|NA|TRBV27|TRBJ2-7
TGTGCCAGCAGTCAGTCGTTCCTGGTAAGCTCCTACGAGCAGTACTTC
CASSQSFLVSSYEQYF
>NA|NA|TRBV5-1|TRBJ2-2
TGCGCCAGCACCTTCCTCTGGGGGACATACACCGGGGAGCTGTTTTTT
CASTFLWGTYTGELFF
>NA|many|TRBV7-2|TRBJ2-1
TGTGCCAGCAGCTTAGTGTGGGATGAGCAGTTCTTC
CASSLVWDEQFF
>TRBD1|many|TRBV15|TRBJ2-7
TGTGCCACCGGGACAGGGCTGGCCTACGAGCAGTACTTC
CATGTGLAYEQYF
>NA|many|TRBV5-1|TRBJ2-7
TGCGCCAGCAGATCTAGCGAGGCACCCTACGAGCAGTACTTC
CASRSSEAPYEQYF
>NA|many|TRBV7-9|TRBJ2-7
TGTGCCAGCAGCGTTGCGGCGGGATGGGGCGAGCAGTACTTC
CASSVAAGWGEQYF
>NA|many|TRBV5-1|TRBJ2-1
TGCGCCAGCAGCCTAGGCTTGGGGAGTCAGGATGAGCAGTTCTTC
CASSLGLGSQDEQFF
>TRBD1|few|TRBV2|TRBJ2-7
TGTGCCAGCTCATGTGACAGGGGTCCCTACGAGCAGTACTTC
CASSCDRGPYEQYF
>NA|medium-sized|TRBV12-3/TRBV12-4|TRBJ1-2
TGTGCCAGCAGTTCCGTTCTCTATGGCTACACCTTC
CASSSVLYGYTF
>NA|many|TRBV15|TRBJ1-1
TGTGCCACCAGCAGAGGGGCCCAAGGGGGGAACACTGAAGCTTTCTTT
CATSRGAQGGNTEAFF
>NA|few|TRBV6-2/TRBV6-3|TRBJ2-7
TGTGCCAGCACGTACCTGCCCTACGAGCATTACTTC
CASTYLPYEHYF
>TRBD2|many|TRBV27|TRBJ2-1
TGTGCCAGCAGTCTTCGGACTAGCGGGAGAGTCACCTACAATGAGCAGTTCTTC
CASSLRTSGRVTYNEQFF
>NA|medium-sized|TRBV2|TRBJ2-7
TGTGCCAGCAGATCGCCTGCCTACGAGCAGTACTTC
CASRSPAYEQYF
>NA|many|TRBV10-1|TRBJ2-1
TGCGCCAGCAGTGAGGCGGGAAGGCGTGAGCAGTTCTTC
CASSEAGRREQFF
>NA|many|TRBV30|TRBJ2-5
TGTGCCTGGAGTGTTATAGAGACCCAGTACTTC
CAWSVIETQYF
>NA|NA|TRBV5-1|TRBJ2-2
TGCGCCAGCAGCTACGGCGTTAGTATGGTCGGGGAGCTGTTTTTT
CASSYGVSMVGELFF
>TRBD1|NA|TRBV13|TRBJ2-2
TGTGCCAGCAGCCCCCAGGGGGCGCAGGCCGGGGAGCTGTTTTTT
CASSPQGAQAGELFF
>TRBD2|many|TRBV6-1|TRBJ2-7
TGTGCCAGCAGCCGGTCCAGTCCGGGACTAGCGGGTGGAGAGCAGTACTTC
CASSRSSPGLAGGEQYF
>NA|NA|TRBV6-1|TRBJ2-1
TGTGCCAGCAGTGGTAAGGAGGGAGGAATCTACAATGAGCAGTTCTTC
CASSGKEGGIYNEQFF
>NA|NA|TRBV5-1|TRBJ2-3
TGCGCCAGCAGCTTGGACCAGGTAGACACAGATACGCAGTATTTT
CASSLDQVDTDTQYF
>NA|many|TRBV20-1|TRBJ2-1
TGCAGTGCTAGAGTGTACGATTACAATGAGCAGTTCTTC
CSARVYDYNEQFF
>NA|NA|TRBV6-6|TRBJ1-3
TGTGCCAGCAGTTCTCGGACTTTGTCTGGAAACACCATATATTTT
CASSSRTLSGNTIYF
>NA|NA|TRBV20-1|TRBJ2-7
TGCAGTTCTAATCCGTATTACGAGCAGTACTTC
CSSNPYYEQYF
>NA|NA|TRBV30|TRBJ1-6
TGTGCCTGGAGTCGCCCGAATTCACCCCTCCACTTT
CAWSRPNSPLHF
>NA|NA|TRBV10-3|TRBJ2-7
TGTTCCATCAGTGAGTCAAGCGGCGAGCATTACTTC
CSISESSGEHYF
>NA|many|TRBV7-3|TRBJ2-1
TGTGCCAGCAGCTTATTGGGAGGGGGCGCCTACAATGAGCAGTTCTTC
CASSLLGGGAYNEQFF
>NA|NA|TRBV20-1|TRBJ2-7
TGCAGTGCTAGAGTATTCGGCGTGTGGGAGAACTGGAACGAGCAGTACTTC
CSARVFGVWENWNEQYF
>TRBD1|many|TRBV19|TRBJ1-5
TGTGCCAGTAGGTCCCAGACAGGGGGGTCCGGTCAGCCCCAGCATTTT
CASRSQTGGSGQPQHF
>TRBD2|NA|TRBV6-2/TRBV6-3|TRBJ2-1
TGTGCCAGCAGTTACTCCCTGGGGACTAGCGGGAGACCAGACAATGAGCAGTTCTTC
CASSYSLGTSGRPDNEQFF
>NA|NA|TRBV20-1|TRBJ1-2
TGCAGTGCAAATGCTTCTGACGGAGTTAACTATGGCTACACCTTC
CSANASDGVNYGYTF
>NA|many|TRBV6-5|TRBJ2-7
TGTGCCAGCAGTTACTCAGGCAGAAGAACCTACGAGCAGTACTTC
CASSYSGRRTYEQYF
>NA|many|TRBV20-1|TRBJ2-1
TGCAGTGCTAGAAAGAAGGGACGTAATGAGCAGTTCTTC
CSARKKGRNEQFF
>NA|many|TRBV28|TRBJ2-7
TGTGCCAGCACGTCCCTGGACTCCTACGAGCAGTACTTC
CASTSLDSYEQYF
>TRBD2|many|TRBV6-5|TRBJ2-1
TGTGCCAGCAGTTACGGAACGGGAGGGCGGAACAATGAGCAGTTCTTC
CASSYGTGGRNNEQFF